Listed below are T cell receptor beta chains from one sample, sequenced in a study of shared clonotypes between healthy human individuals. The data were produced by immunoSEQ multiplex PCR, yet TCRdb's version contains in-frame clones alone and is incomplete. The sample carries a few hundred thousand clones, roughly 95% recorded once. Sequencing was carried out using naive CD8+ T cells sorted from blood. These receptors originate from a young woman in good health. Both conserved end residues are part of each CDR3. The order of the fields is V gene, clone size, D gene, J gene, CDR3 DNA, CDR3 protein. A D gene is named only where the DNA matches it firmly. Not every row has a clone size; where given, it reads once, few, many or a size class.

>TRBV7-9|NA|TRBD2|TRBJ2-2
TGTGCCAGCAGCTTGGCGGGAGGGCCGTCTGGGGAGCTGTTTTTT
CASSLAGGPSGELFF
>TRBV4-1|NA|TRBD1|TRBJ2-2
TGCGCCAGCAGCCAAGCCCAGGGGGCGCGCACCGGGGAGCTGTTTTTT
CASSQAQGARTGELFF
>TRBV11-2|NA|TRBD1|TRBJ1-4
TGTGCCAGCAGCCCTGCAGGGGGCGAAAATGAAAAACTGTTTTTT
CASSPAGGENEKLFF
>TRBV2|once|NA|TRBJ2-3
TGTGCCAGCATCAAGAGCAGACTAGATGAGGCAGATACGCAGTATTTT
CASIKSRLDEADTQYF
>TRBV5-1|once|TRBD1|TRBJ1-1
TGCGCCAGCAGCTTGGGCGGGGAAGGGGGCTTCTTT
CASSLGGEGGFF
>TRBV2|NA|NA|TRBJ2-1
TGTGCCAGCAGTGTGGTCTGGGTATTCTACAATGAGCAGTTCTTC
CASSVVWVFYNEQFF
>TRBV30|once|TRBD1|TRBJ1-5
TGTGCCTGGAGTGCGGGACAGGGGAATCAGCCCCAGCATTTT
CAWSAGQGNQPQHF
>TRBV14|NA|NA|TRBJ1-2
TGTGCCAGCAGCCAAGCAGGGTCTCATTATGGCTACACCTTC
CASSQAGSHYGYTF
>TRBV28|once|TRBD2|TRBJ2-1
TGTGCCAGCATCCTAAACCTAGCGGGAGTGAATGAGCAGTTCTTC
CASILNLAGVNEQFF
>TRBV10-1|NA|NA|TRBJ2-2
TGCGCCAGCAGTGAGTCGAGGGGGGAGCTGTTTTTT
CASSESRGELFF
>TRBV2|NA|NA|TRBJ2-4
TGTGCCAGCAGTGAAGGTTGGCAGTCAGTAGCCAAAAACATTCAGTACTTC
CASSEGWQSVAKNIQYF
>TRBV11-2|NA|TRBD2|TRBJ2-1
TGTGCCACCACACCGGGGACTAGCCCCCACAATGAGCAGTTCTTC
CATTPGTSPHNEQFF
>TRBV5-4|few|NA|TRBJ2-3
TGTGCCAGCAGCGGGAGCCGATCTACAGATACGCAGTATTTT
CASSGSRSTDTQYF
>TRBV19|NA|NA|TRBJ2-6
TGTGCCAGTAGTATTTCAGCTGGGGCCAACGTCCTGACTTTC
CASSISAGANVLTF
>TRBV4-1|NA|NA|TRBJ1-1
TGCGCCAGCAGCCAAGATATCTCGTTGGCCGCCCAGAACACTGAAGCTTTCTTT
CASSQDISLAAQNTEAFF
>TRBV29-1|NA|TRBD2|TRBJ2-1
TGCAGCGTTGTTGGGTTTGGGGGACTAGCGGGAGTTAACTACAATGAGCAGTTCTTC
CSVVGFGGLAGVNYNEQFF
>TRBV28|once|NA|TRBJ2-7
TGTGCCAGCAGCTGGCTAGGGAACGAGCAGTACTTC
CASSWLGNEQYF
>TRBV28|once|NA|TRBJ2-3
TGTGCCAGCAACTGGGTGGGGGCTAGCACAGATACGCAGTATTTT
CASNWVGASTDTQYF
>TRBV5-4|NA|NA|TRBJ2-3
TGTGCCAGCAGTTCCACAGATACGCAGTATTTT
CASSSTDTQYF
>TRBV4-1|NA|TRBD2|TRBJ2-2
TGCGCCAGCAGACGGACTAGCGGGAACACCGGGGAGCTGTTTTTT
CASRRTSGNTGELFF
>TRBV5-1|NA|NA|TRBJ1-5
TGCGCCAGCAGTCCCGAAGGGCCGAGCAATCAGCCCCAGCATTTT
CASSPEGPSNQPQHF
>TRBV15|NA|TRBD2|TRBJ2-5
TGTGCCACCAGCAGAGAGAAGAGACTAGCGGGAGAAGAGACCCAGTACTTC
CATSREKRLAGEETQYF
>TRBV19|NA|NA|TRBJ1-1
TGTGCCAGTAGTACCAGACAGAAGTTGAACACTGAAGCTTTCTTT
CASSTRQKLNTEAFF
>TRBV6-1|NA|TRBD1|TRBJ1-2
TGTGCCAGCACTGGGGACAGGGCAATTTATGGCTACACCTTC
CASTGDRAIYGYTF
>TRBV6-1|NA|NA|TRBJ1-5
TGTGCCAGCAGTGATCATCCCGAATATAGCAATCAGCCCCAGCATTTT
CASSDHPEYSNQPQHF
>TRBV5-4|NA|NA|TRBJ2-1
TGTGCCAGCAGCGTTGGGGGTAAAAATGAGCAGTTCTTC
CASSVGGKNEQFF
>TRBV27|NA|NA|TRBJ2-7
TGTGCCAGCAGTTTACTTGCCAGCTCCTACGAGCAGTACTTC
CASSLLASSYEQYF
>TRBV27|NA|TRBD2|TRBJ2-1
TGTGCCAGCAGGGTTGTAGCGGGAGGGTATGATGAGCAGTTCTTC
CASRVVAGGYDEQFF
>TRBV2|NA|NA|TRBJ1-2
TGTGCCAGCAGTGAACTGGGCATCCCGACCGCATATGGCTACACCTTC
CASSELGIPTAYGYTF
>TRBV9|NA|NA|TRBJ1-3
TGTGCCAGCAGCGTCTCCGGGGGCGGCCACTCTGGAAACACCATATATTTT
CASSVSGGGHSGNTIYF
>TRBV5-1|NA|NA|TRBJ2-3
TGCGCCAGCAGCCTTGAAGTACAACCTTATAGCACAGATACGCAGTATTTT
CASSLEVQPYSTDTQYF
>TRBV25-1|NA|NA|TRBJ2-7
TGTGCCAGCAGTGTCTCGTACGAGCAGTACTTC
CASSVSYEQYF
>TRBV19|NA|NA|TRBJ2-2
TGTGCCAGTCGTCGGGTCGGGAAGGGCACCGGGGAGCTGTTTTTT
CASRRVGKGTGELFF
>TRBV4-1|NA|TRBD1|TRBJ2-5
TGCGCCAGCAGCCAAGATCCGAGATGGGGCGGCAGGGGGGAGACCCAGTACTTC
CASSQDPRWGGRGETQYF
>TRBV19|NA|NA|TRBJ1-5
TGTGCCAGTAGTATACTTAGCCGTAATCAGCCCCAGCATTTT
CASSILSRNQPQHF
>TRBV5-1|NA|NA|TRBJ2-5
TGCGCCAGCAGCCAGGGGGGAGAGGAAGAGACCCAGTACTTC
CASSQGGEEETQYF
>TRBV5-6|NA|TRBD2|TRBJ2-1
TGTGCCAGCAGCACTGGACTAGTATCTTACAATGAGCAGTTCTTC
CASSTGLVSYNEQFF
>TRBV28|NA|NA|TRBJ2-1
TGTGCCAGCAACTACAGGGCCCTCACCTCCGGTGGCAATGAGCAGTTCTTC
CASNYRALTSGGNEQFF
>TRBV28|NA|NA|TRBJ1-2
TGTGGGACCCGGGGGTATGGCTACACCTTC
CGTRGYGYTF
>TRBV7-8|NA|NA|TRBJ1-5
TGTGCCAGCATCCCCTATGGAGCGCAGGGGCGGGTGGGCAATCAGCCCCAGCATTTT
CASIPYGAQGRVGNQPQHF
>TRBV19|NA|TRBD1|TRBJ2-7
TGTGCCAGTAGTCCACAGGCAGGGGGCGAGCAGTACTTC
CASSPQAGGEQYF
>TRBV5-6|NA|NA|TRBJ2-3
TGTGCCAGCAGCTTGGTCCCGGGGGCGAGCACAGATACGCAGTATTTT
CASSLVPGASTDTQYF
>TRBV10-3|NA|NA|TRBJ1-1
TGTGCCATCAGTGAGTCGGACAGCATGAACACTGAAGCTTTCTTT
CAISESDSMNTEAFF
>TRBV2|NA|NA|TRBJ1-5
TGTGCCAGCAGCGACTTGGGAGAGCAGCCCCAGCATTTT
CASSDLGEQPQHF
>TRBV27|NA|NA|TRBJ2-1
TGTGCCAGCAGTTTTGGTGGGAACTCCTACAATGAGCAGTTCTTC
CASSFGGNSYNEQFF
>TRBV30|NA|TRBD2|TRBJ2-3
TGTGCCTGGGCGGGGGGAAGCACAGATACGCAGTATTTT
CAWAGGSTDTQYF
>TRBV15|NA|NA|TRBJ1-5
TGTGCCACCAGCAGAGAGGTTTCACTCCAGCCCCAGCATTTT
CATSREVSLQPQHF
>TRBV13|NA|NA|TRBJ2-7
TGTGCCAGCAGCTTAGAGGACTCACCCTACGAGCAGTACTTC
CASSLEDSPYEQYF
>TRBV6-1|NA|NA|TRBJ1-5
TGTGCCAGCAGTGAAGAACGGGACTATAATCAGCCCCAGCATTTT
CASSEERDYNQPQHF
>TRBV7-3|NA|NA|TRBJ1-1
TGTGCCAGCAGCCTGAGACAGGTAGGGATGAACACTGAAGCTTTCTTT
CASSLRQVGMNTEAFF
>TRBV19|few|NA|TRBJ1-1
TGTGCCAGTAGTGCCCCGGCTGGTGCTTTCTTT
CASSAPAGAFF
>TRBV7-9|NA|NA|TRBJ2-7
TGTGCCAGCAGCTTAGAGCCCTACGAGCAGTACTTC
CASSLEPYEQYF
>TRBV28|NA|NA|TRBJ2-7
TGTGCCAGCAGCCCGACCGGGGTCTCCTACGAGCAGTACTTC
CASSPTGVSYEQYF
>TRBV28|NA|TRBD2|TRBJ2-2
TGTGCCAGCAGTAAGGGACTAGCGGGAGGTTTTCTTTCCGGGGAGCTGTTTTTT
CASSKGLAGGFLSGELFF
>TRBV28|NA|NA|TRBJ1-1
TGTGCCAGCAGTCCCGTTGGGGGTGTTAGGATGAGCACTGAAGCTTTCTTT
CASSPVGGVRMSTEAFF
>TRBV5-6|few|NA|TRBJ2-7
TGTGCCAGCAGCTTGAGCGCCGAGCAGTACTTC
CASSLSAEQYF
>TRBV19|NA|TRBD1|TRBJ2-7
TGTGCCAGTAGTATATATACAGGGGGGACCTACGAGCAGTACTTC
CASSIYTGGTYEQYF